This T cell receptor (beta chain) was found in a study of regulatory T cells in long-lasting Graves disease. Study-level information: Those with persistent Graves' disease had received antithyroid drugs for over 5 years with positive TSH receptor antibodies.

This clonotype appeared many times. The TCR beta library used iRepertoire HTBI primers with Arm-PCR amplification of CDR3. A single record per CDR3 protein comes from TCRdb applying MiXCR to the multiplex PCR reads. The sample shows a few hundred thousand distinct CDR3 sequences, roughly 24% of them seen only once. Germline lookup yields CDR1 SGHAT and CDR2 FQNNGV. V lost 3 bases and J lost 8, with 19 bases in between. The CDR3 length is 16 residues. Described time point: persistent/refractory GD, antithyroid drugs over 5 years with positive TRAb. Isolated PBMC RNA provided the starting material for the TCR library.

The sample was peripheral blood mononuclear cells (PBMCs), taken when the disease was refractory, from a patient treated with antithyroid drugs. The chain links TRBV11-2 to TRBJ2-2; TRBD1 might be the D (5 bases). This clonotype originated in a woman between 40 and 55 years old with Graves disease. The CDR3 DNA follows: TGTGCCAGCAGCTTCGGAAGGGGCGCGGTATCTGGGGAGCTGTTTTTT. Protein: CASSFGRGAVSGELFF.